The 27 T cell receptor beta chains listed next were all sequenced from one sample in a study of blood T cell repertoires in COVID-19. Sequencing used immunoSEQ multiplex PCR; TCRdb keeps in-frame clones, though not all of them. In the table there are tens of thousands of clones, 84% of which are singletons. The sequenced material came from peripheral blood. Source of these receptors: a man aged 50-59 years with acute or convalescent COVID-19.

This clone was seen more than once but under ten times. The chain combines TRBV5-4 with TRBJ2-7; 9 bases are shared with TRBD1. The ends lost 7 bases at V and 6 bases at J; junction bases unmatched: 11. The germline V gene encodes CDR1 SGHNT and CDR2 YYREEE (reference sequence). CDR3 size: 14 residues. The CDR3 DNA follows: TGTGCCAGCGAAAACCGGGACAGGGTGGGCGAGCAGTACTTC. Translating gives CASENRDRVGEQYF.

The rearrangement joins TRBV27 to TRBJ2-7; the match to TRBD1 covers 9 bases. In germline, CDR1 is MNHEY, CDR2 SMNVEV (reference sequence). Trimming took 7 bases from V and 6 from J; bases not matched to a gene: 13. This CDR3 region has 15 residues. CDR3 nucleotide sequence: TGTGCCAGCACCACGACCGGGACAGGGTGGGGCGAGCAGTACTTC. Its translation: CASTTTGTGWGEQYF.

This clone came up a few times. This chain joins TRBV11-2 and TRBJ2-7, with a tentative D call TRBD2 (5 bases). V gave up 8 bases and J gave up 4 bases, with 12 bases separating them. The CDR3 runs to 12 residues. In germline, CDR1 is SGHAT, CDR2 FQNNGV. The CDR3 sequence is CASGGYAYEQYF. In nucleotides, the CDR3 is TGTGCCAGCGGAGGTTACGCGTACGAGCAGTACTTC.

J is TRBJ2-7 and V is TRBV7-9, with a weak D call TRBD1 (6 bases). From germline, CDR1 is SEHNR and CDR2 FQNEAQ (reference sequence). Trimming shortened V by 2 bases and J by 3 bases, and 17 bases separated the two germline ends. CDR3 length: 16 amino acids. Written as DNA, the CDR3 is TGTGCCAGCAGCTTACCCCCAGGGGAATTGGACTACGAGCAGTACTTC. This codes for CASSLPPGELDYEQYF.

V is TRBV5-1 and J is TRBJ2-1; 11 bases are a match to TRBD2. With V trimmed by 4 bases and J by 8 bases, 14 bases remained unmatched. The length of the CDR3 is 17 residues. Looked up from germline, CDR1 is SGHRS and CDR2 is YFSETQ. The CDR3 sequence: CASSRGTSGSLGDEQFF. CDR3 coding DNA: TGCGCCAGCAGCCGTGGAACTAGCGGGAGCTTGGGGGATGAGCAGTTCTTC. The complete variable domain, with remaining parts taken from reference TRBV5-1 and TRBJ2-1, reads KAGVTQTPRYLIKTRGQQVTLSCSPISGHRSVSWYQQTPGQGLQFLFEYFSETQRNKGNFPGRFSGRQFSNSRSEMNVSTLELGDSALYLCASSRGTSGSLGDEQFFGPGTRLTVL.

This sequence joins TRBV6-6 and TRBJ1-3; weak D call: TRBD1 (5 bases). Trimming removed 2 bases at V and 4 bases at J, with 9 bases between. CDR1 MNHNY and CDR2 SVGAGI come from the germline V gene (reference sequence). The CDR3 sequence is 14 residues long. CDR3 loop: CASSYEGLGNTIYF. CDR3 coding DNA: TGTGCCAGCAGTTACGAGGGACTCGGAAACACCATATATTTT.

The gene calls are TRBV11-3 and TRBJ2-3; the match to TRBD2 covers 10 bases. Germline CDR1 is SGHNT and CDR2 is YENEEA. This CDR3 spans 15 amino acids. V gave up 5 bases and J gave up 6 bases; unmatched junction bases: 8. Here the CDR3 reads CASSQGLAGVDTQYF. The CDR3, as DNA: TGTGCCAGCAGCCAGGGGCTAGCGGGAGTCGATACGCAGTATTTT.

The gene calls are TRBV9 and TRBJ2-2, with D maybe TRBD1 (6 bases). The V gene's germline CDR1 is SGDLS and CDR2 YYNGEE. The CDR3 length is 16 residues. Trimming shortened V by 4 bases and J by 1 base, and 14 bases separated the two germline ends. CDR3 loop: CASSRQAYGNTGELFF. The CDR3 nucleotides are TGTGCCAGCAGCCGACAGGCGTACGGGAACACCGGGGAGCTGTTTTTT.

The sample holds a few counts of this clone. The CDR3 loop reads CASSPGLDSPLHF. CDR3 coding DNA: TGTGCCAGTAGTCCCGGACTGGATTCACCCCTCCACTTT. The genes are TRBV19 and TRBJ1-6; D gene ambiguous. Looked up from germline, CDR1 is LNHDA and CDR2 is SQIVND (reference sequence). The CDR3 has 13 amino acids. Trimming removed 5 bases at V and 8 bases at J, with 10 bases between.

The genes are TRBV2 and TRBJ2-2; 10 nucleotides align to TRBD2. The length of the CDR3 is 17 residues. V shed 5 bases and J 7 bases; nucleotides not matched to a gene: 13. Germline CDR1 SNHLY, CDR2 FYNNEI. The CDR3 spells CASSRLRAGGRNGELFF. CDR3 nucleotide sequence: TGTGCCAGCAGTCGCCTGCGAGCGGGGGGGCGTAACGGGGAGCTGTTTTTT.

The table lists this clone with a few counts. The chain combines TRBV10-2 with TRBJ2-5; 10 bases are a match to TRBD1. V trimming: 8 bases; J trimming: 10 bases; junction bases outside the gene matches: 13. The CDR3 is 14 amino acids. Germline V gives CDR1 WSHSY, CDR2 SAAADI. The CDR3: CASGIRGQGDNQYF. CDR3 in DNA: TGCGCCAGCGGGATCAGAGGACAGGGGGATAACCAGTACTTC.

The rearrangement uses TRBV5-6 and TRBJ2-5; the match to TRBD2 covers 9 bases. The CDR3 consists of 16 residues. Looked up from germline, CDR1 is SGHDT and CDR2 is YYEEEE. Trimming at V came to 2 bases and at J to 5 bases, leaving 10 bases not matched to a gene. CDR3 protein: CASSLSGGRNRETQYF. CDR3 DNA sequence: TGTGCCAGCAGCTTAAGCGGGGGGCGGAACCGGGAGACCCAGTACTTC. Drawing the rest from reference TRBV5-6 and TRBJ2-5, the complete variable domain is DAGVTQSPTHLIKTRGQQVTLRCSPKSGHDTVSWYQQALGQGPQFIFQYYEEEERQRGNFPDRFSGHQFPNYSSELNVNALLLGDSALYLCASSLSGGRNRETQYFGPGTRLLVL.

V gene TRBV19 combines with J gene TRBJ1-3; D unresolved. This CDR3 has 16 residues. The germline V and J ends were trimmed by 3 bases and 0 bases, with 12 bases remaining between them. From germline, CDR1 is LNHDA and CDR2 SQIVND (reference sequence). For the CDR3, the DNA is TGTGCCAGTAGTATTTCGCCGAGGAGCTCTGGAAACACCATATATTTT. Amino acids: CASSISPRSSGNTIYF.

This rearrangement joins TRBV15 to TRBJ2-7; 9 nucleotides align to TRBD1. There are 14 residues in the CDR3. Germline-derived CDR1 and CDR2 are LNHNV and YYDKDF (reference sequence). V shed 3 bases and J 3 bases; nucleotides not matched to a gene: 3. The CDR3 sequence: CATSRDRGLYEQYF. As DNA, the CDR3 is TGTGCCACCAGCAGGGACAGGGGTCTCTACGAGCAGTACTTC.

The chain recombines TRBV29-1 with TRBJ1-3; 9 nucleotides line up with TRBD1. The trim removed 6 bases at V and 4 bases at J, leaving 10 bases unmatched. CDR1 SQVTM and CDR2 ANQGSEA come from the germline V gene. This CDR3 is built from 15 residues. The CDR3: CSVIMDRGKGNTIYF. In nucleotides, the CDR3 is TGCAGCGTGATTATGGACAGGGGAAAAGGAAACACCATATATTTT.

The rearrangement uses TRBV19 and TRBJ1-2; maybe TRBD1 (5 bases). The CDR3 has 12 amino acids. Trimming took 7 bases from V and 6 from J, leaving 12 bases between them. The germline V gene has CDR1 LNHDA and CDR2 SQIVND (reference sequence). The CDR3 loop reads CASNRINHGYTF. DNA for the CDR3: TGTGCCAGTAACAGGATAAATCATGGCTACACCTTC.

This chain uses TRBV7-6 with TRBJ2-7, with 7 bases fitting TRBD2. Per the germline V gene, CDR1 is SGHVS and CDR2 is FNYEAQ. This CDR3 region has 16 residues. The junction had 6 bases not matched to a gene; V was cut back by 1 base and J by 0 bases. CDR3 DNA: TGTGCCAGCAGCTTAGAACCCCTAGCGGTCTCCTACGAGCAGTACTTC. It encodes CASSLEPLAVSYEQYF. Full variable domain (remainder filled in from reference TRBV7-6 and TRBJ2-7): GAGVSQSPRYKVTKRGQDVALRCDPISGHVSLYWYRQALGQGPEFLTYFNYEAQQDKSGLPNDRFSAERPEGSISTLTIQRTEQRDSAMYRCASSLEPLAVSYEQYFGPGTRLTVT.

The rearrangement joins TRBV6-5 to TRBJ1-2; a weak D match, TRBD1 (6 bases). Trimming removed 7 bases at V and 3 bases at J, with 18 bases between. This CDR3 is built from 15 residues. CDR1 and CDR2 from the germline V gene are MNHEY and SVGAGI. The CDR3 bases are TGTGCCAGCATGAGACAAGCCGGGACATACTATGGCTACACCTTC. Its protein product is CASMRQAGTYYGYTF.

The chain has TRBV19 and TRBJ1-2; weak D call: TRBD1 (6 bases). V shed 7 bases and J shed 4 bases, with 13 bases lying between them. The germline V gene encodes CDR1 LNHDA and CDR2 SQIVND (reference sequence). CDR3 length equals 13 residues. CDR3 loop: CASKRGGAYGYTF. CDR3 DNA: TGTGCCAGTAAACGGGGGGGCGCCTATGGCTACACCTTC.

The V and J genes are TRBV28 and TRBJ2-5, with TRBD2 matching over 10 bases. CDR1 is MDHEN, CDR2 SYDVKM, per germline. CDR3 length equals 17 residues. V was pared by 5 bases and J by 4 bases, with 13 bases of the junction left unmatched. The CDR3 loop is CASSPDLAGGLGETQYF. CDR3 bases: TGTGCCAGCAGTCCCGATTTAGCGGGAGGTTTGGGAGAGACCCAGTACTTC.

A note on this clone: One end of the junction varies from germline; a read error may be responsible. The chain is built from TRBV2 and TRBJ1-2; D possibly corresponds to TRBD1 (5 bases). The CDR3 runs to 10 residues. Germline V gene data show CDR1 as SNHLY and CDR2 as FYNNEI. CDR3 region: CASSIRDPTF. DNA of the CDR3: TGTGCCAGCAGTATCAGGGATCCTACATTC. The full variable domain, in which reference TRBV2 and TRBJ1-2 provide the parts outside the CDR3, is EPEVTQTPSHQVTQMGQEVILRCVPISNHLYFYWYRQILGQKVEFLVSFYNNEISEKSEIFDDQFSVERPDGSNFTLKIRSTKLEDSAMYFCASSIRDPTFGSGTRLTVV.

The rearrangement joins TRBV15 to TRBJ2-7, with 8 nucleotides matching TRBD1. Germline assignment: CDR1 LNHNV and CDR2 YYDKDF (reference sequence). The junction had 2 bases not matched to a gene; V was cut back by 3 bases and J by 1 base. The CDR3 contains 14 residues. The CDR3 here is CATSRDRDSYEQYF. CDR3 DNA: TGTGCCACCAGCAGGGACAGGGATTCCTACGAGCAGTACTTC. Variable domain in full (rest from reference TRBV15 and TRBJ2-7): DAMVIQNPRYQVTQFGKPVTLSCSQTLNHNVMYWYQQKSSQAPKLLFHYYDKDFNNEADTPDNFQSRRPNTSFCFLDIRSPGLGDTAMYLCATSRDRDSYEQYFGPGTRLTVT.

The chain recombines TRBV10-2 with TRBJ1-4; D is possibly TRBD1 (5 bases). The germline V gene encodes CDR1 WSHSY and CDR2 SAAADI. This CDR3 is 14 amino acids long. Trimming stripped 8 bases from V and 0 bases from J, with 10 bases between. CDR3 residues: CASQGLPTNEKLFF. The CDR3 coding sequence is TGCGCCAGCCAGGGACTTCCAACTAATGAAAAACTGTTTTTT.

The chain couples TRBV28 to TRBJ2-3; 12 bases are shared with TRBD2. This CDR3 comprises 14 residues. V dropped 6 bases and J dropped 7; count of bases not matched to a gene: 5. Germline CDR1 and CDR2: MDHEN and SYDVKM. As DNA, the CDR3 is TGTGCCAGCAGCGGACTAGCGGGACATAATACGCAGTATTTT. It is translated as CASSGLAGHNTQYF. The full variable domain, its missing parts supplied by reference TRBV28 and TRBJ2-3, is DVKVTQSSRYLVKRTGEKVFLECVQDMDHENMFWYRQDPGLGLRLIYFSYDVKMKEKGDIPEGYSVSREKKERFSLILESASTNQTSMYLCASSGLAGHNTQYFGPGTRLTVL.

The J gene is TRBJ2-2, the V gene TRBV7-9, with 12 bases that match TRBD2. The germline V gene has CDR1 SEHNR and CDR2 FQNEAQ (reference sequence). Trimming took 4 bases from V and 5 from J; bases not matched to a gene: 5. This CDR3 comprises 16 residues. The CDR3: CASSSQLAGGTGELFF. For the CDR3, the DNA is TGTGCCAGCAGCTCCCAACTAGCGGGAGGAACCGGGGAGCTGTTTTTT.

The V and J genes are TRBV9 and TRBJ2-7; D possibly corresponds to TRBD1 (6 bases). Trimming pared 3 bases from V and 0 bases from J, leaving 10 bases between. This CDR3 region has 14 residues. Germline CDR1 and CDR2: SGDLS and YYNGEE. In DNA, the CDR3 is TGTGCCAGCAGCGGTGGACAGAGCTCCTACGAGCAGTACTTC. Translating it yields CASSGGQSSYEQYF.

The rearrangement joins TRBV6-2 or TRBV6-3 to TRBJ1-2, with 8 bases that match TRBD1. V lost 6 bases and J lost 12; bases outside the gene matches: 12. Germline V gives CDR1 MNHEY, CDR2 SVGEGT. This CDR3 region has 13 residues. The CDR3 protein is CASSRSKTGEDTF. The CDR3 DNA is TGTGCCAGCAGCCGCTCGAAGACAGGGGAAGACACCTTC.